The 30 T cell receptor beta chains reported below all come from one sample, sequenced in a study of CD8 T cells in Susac syndrome. An amount of RNA that ranged from roughly 0.5 to 1 ug was reverse transcribed with random hexamers. TCRdb independently ran MiXCR on the immunoSEQ multiplex PCR reads; one entry per CDR3 protein. The sample holds 250,000 to 300,000 distinct CDR3 sequences, about 85% seen once. The sequencing sample was made of CD8+ T cells from PBMCs. The origin of the receptors is a human donor with multiple sclerosis.

This rearrangement joins TRBV9 to TRBJ2-1; 12 positions agree with TRBD2. J was trimmed by 7 bases and V by 4 bases; bases with no gene match: 6. This CDR3 is 15 amino acids long. Germline V lookup: CDR1 SGDLS, CDR2 YYNGEE. In DNA, the CDR3 is TGTGCCAGCAGCCCGAGGGGACTAGCGGGTAATGAGCAGTTCTTC. It codes for CASSPRGLAGNEQFF.

The rearrangement joins TRBV27 to TRBJ2-7; D not certain. Looked up from germline, CDR1 is MNHEY and CDR2 is SMNVEV (reference sequence). The CDR3 spans 14 residues. Trimming left V 0 bases short and J 6 bases short, with 12 bases between. CDR3 DNA: TGTGCCAGCAGTTTATCCCCCGACATCGGCGAGCAGTACTTC. Amino acid sequence: CASSLSPDIGEQYF.

This clonotype was detected a few times. The rearrangement links TRBV28 to TRBJ2-7; D tentatively fits TRBD1 or TRBD2 (5 bases each). The CDR3 runs to 14 residues. Germline lookup yields CDR1 MDHEN and CDR2 SYDVKM. The V end lost 5 bases, the J end lost 2 bases, and 13 bases lay between the germline ends. CDR3 nucleotides: TGTGCCAGCAGTCTCCGGGACCCCGCCTACGAGCAGTACTTC. The encoded protein is CASSLRDPAYEQYF. Full variable domain (outside the CDR3, taken from reference TRBV28 and TRBJ2-7): DVKVTQSSRYLVKRTGEKVFLECVQDMDHENMFWYRQDPGLGLRLIYFSYDVKMKEKGDIPEGYSVSREKKERFSLILESASTNQTSMYLCASSLRDPAYEQYFGPGTRLTVT.

This chain links TRBV7-2 with TRBJ2-7; no clear D gene. Germline CDR1 reads SGHTA; CDR2 reads FQGNSA. The CDR3 runs to 14 residues. V lost 5 bases, J lost 4 bases, and 15 bases lay in between. The DNA for the CDR3 is TGTGCCAGCAGCCTGCTCGGGTACTGGTACGAGCAGTACTTC. It codes for CASSLLGYWYEQYF.

This chain's CDR3 is CAWSDGLAKNIQYF. CDR3 bases: TGTGCCTGGAGTGACGGCCTAGCCAAAAACATTCAGTACTTC. This sequence joins TRBV30 and TRBJ2-4, with D unclear. Trimming removed 1 base from V and 0 bases from J, with 7 bases in between. CDR1 and CDR2 (germline): GTSNPN, SVGIG (reference sequence). This CDR3 has 14 residues.

The chain has TRBV5-1 and TRBJ2-7; 13 positions agree with TRBD2. Germline loops: CDR1 SGHRS, CDR2 YFSETQ. Losses at the gene ends were 3 bases for V and 3 bases for J; bases not matched to a gene: 9. The CDR3 runs 17 residues. The CDR3 loop reads CASSWGTSGEKYYEQYF. The CDR3 coding sequence is TGCGCCAGCAGCTGGGGGACTAGCGGGGAAAAATACTACGAGCAGTACTTC.

This clonotype was detected a few times. J is TRBJ2-7 and V is TRBV5-4; D is perhaps TRBD2 (6 bases). The CDR3 is made up of 18 amino acids. The germline V and J ends were trimmed by 0 bases and 5 bases, with 24 bases remaining between them. Per germline, CDR1 SGHNT and CDR2 YYREEE (reference sequence). In DNA form, the CDR3 reads TGTGCCAGCAGCTTGGCCGGGAGTAGACTGGGCCCGTCCGACGAGCAGTACTTC. Translation gives CASSLAGSRLGPSDEQYF.

The chain has TRBV24-1 and TRBJ2-1, with D possibly matching TRBD2 (6 bases). This CDR3 contains 15 residues. The germline V and J ends were trimmed by 3 bases and 8 bases, with 16 bases remaining between them. Per germline, CDR1 KGHDR and CDR2 SFDVKD. The CDR3 DNA reads TGTGCCACCAGTGATCCGGCCTTACAGCGGGATGAGCAGTTCTTC. Translated: CATSDPALQRDEQFF.

This chain joins TRBV7-8 and TRBJ2-7, with unresolved D. V shed 5 bases and J shed 0 bases, with 17 bases lying between them. Germline assignment: CDR1 SGHVS and CDR2 FQNEAQ. CDR3 size: 16 residues. Here the CDR3 DNA reads TGTGCCAGCAGCCCCCCGCGCTACCCTAGCTCCTACGAGCAGTACTTC. Translation: CASSPPRYPSSYEQYF.

V usage is TRBV27 and J usage is TRBJ2-5; TRBD2 agrees at 7 bases. CDR1 MNHEY and CDR2 SMNVEV come from the germline V gene (reference sequence). Trimming took 0 bases from V and 3 from J; bases not matched to a gene: 1. The CDR3 covers 14 residues. The CDR3 reads CASSLSAGEETQYF. CDR3 DNA: TGTGCCAGCAGTTTATCCGCGGGAGAAGAGACCCAGTACTTC.

V and J are TRBV4-1 and TRBJ2-3; tentative D call: TRBD1 (5 bases). The CDR3 runs to 19 residues. Between the trimmed V and J ends, which lost 1 base and 0 bases, there was a span of 20 bases. Germline assignment: CDR1 MGHRA and CDR2 YSYEKL. CDR3 protein: CASSQVPGLASSSTDTQYF. CDR3 sequence (DNA): TGCGCCAGCAGCCAAGTTCCAGGGCTCGCCTCTTCTAGCACAGATACGCAGTATTTT.

The chain links TRBV30 to TRBJ2-1; weak D call: TRBD2 (6 bases). The ends were cut back, 3 bases at V and 2 bases at J, with 8 bases in the middle. The germline V gene encodes CDR1 GTSNPN and CDR2 SVGIG (reference sequence). The CDR3 extends over 13 amino acids. CDR3 nucleotides: TGTGCCTGGAGCCCGGGGGCCTACAATGAGCAGTTCTTC. As protein: CAWSPGAYNEQFF.

The CDR3 region has the DNA TGTGCCAGCAAATATTGGGGGCAAATAGATACGCAGTATTTT. This gives the protein CASKYWGQIDTQYF. V and J are TRBV2 and TRBJ2-3, with TRBD1 as a possible D gene (6 bases). Looked up from germline, CDR1 is SNHLY and CDR2 is FYNNEI. The CDR3 has 14 amino acids. V lost 7 bases to trimming and J lost 5 bases, with 16 bases between them.

In regard to this clonotype: The germline gene is not matched at one end of the junction; a read error may be the cause. The chain couples TRBV7-7 to TRBJ2-2; 8 nucleotides match TRBD1. Germline values: CDR1 SSHAT, CDR2 FNYEAQ (reference sequence). CDR3 length equals 18 residues. The CDR3 nucleotides read TGTGCTAGCAGCTCCCCATGGACGGACAGGGTGAACACCGGGGAGCTGTTTTTT. It yields the protein CASSSPWTDRVNTGELFF. The whole variable domain, filled in from reference TRBV7-7 and TRBJ2-2, reads GAGVSQSPRYKVTKRGQDVTLRCDPISSHATLYWYQQALGQGPEFLTYFNYEAQPDKSGLPSDRFSAERPEGSISTLTIQRTEQRDSAMYRCASSSPWTDRVNTGELFFGEGSRLTVL.

The J gene is TRBJ2-1, the V gene TRBV2; D possibly uses TRBD1 or TRBD2 (5 bases each). Trimming pared 8 bases from V and 4 bases from J, leaving 9 bases between. CDR3 length: 12 amino acids. CDR1 SNHLY and CDR2 FYNNEI come from the germline V gene. CDR3 in amino acids: CASQGRYNEQFF. CDR3 sequence (DNA): TGTGCCAGCCAGGGACGGTACAATGAGCAGTTCTTC.

This sequence joins TRBV9 and TRBJ1-2, with 8 positions matching TRBD1. This CDR3 spans 17 amino acids. Trimming took 0 bases from V and 6 from J; bases not matched to a gene: 13. CDR1 and CDR2 from the germline V gene are SGDLS and YYNGEE. The CDR3 is CASSVVSGGERKDGYTF. In DNA, the CDR3 is TGTGCCAGCAGCGTAGTTTCAGGGGGCGAAAGGAAGGATGGCTACACCTTC.

The V and J genes are TRBV9 and TRBJ2-1; 7 nucleotides agree with TRBD2. The germline gives CDR1 SGDLS, CDR2 YYNGEE. The CDR3 has 16 amino acids. Losses at the gene ends were 4 bases for V and 1 base for J; bases not matched to a gene: 8. CDR3 protein: CASSPPAGASYNEQFF. CDR3 sequence (DNA): TGTGCCAGCAGCCCTCCCGCGGGAGCGTCCTACAATGAGCAGTTCTTC.

CDR3 sequence reads: CASSRGPRNTEAFF. DNA for the CDR3: TGTGCCAGCAGCCGGGGCCCCAGGAACACTGAAGCTTTCTTT. The chain links TRBV7-9 to TRBJ1-1; TRBD1 might be the D (5 bases). The CDR3 totals 14 residues. Germline CDR1 SEHNR, CDR2 FQNEAQ (reference sequence). V gave up 5 bases and J gave up 1 base, with 11 bases separating them.

This chain links TRBV28 with TRBJ2-7, with 7 bases identical to TRBD1. J gave up 4 bases and V 6 bases, and 12 bases lay outside the gene matches. The CDR3 is 15 amino acids. CDR1 and CDR2 from the germline V gene are MDHEN and SYDVKM. The CDR3 nucleotides read TGTGCCAGCAGACCCGACAGGGCCCGATCTTACGAGCAGTACTTC. It yields the protein CASRPDRARSYEQYF.

This clonotype has a handful of counts. The chain is built from TRBV27 and TRBJ2-7, with 14 bases aligning to TRBD2. After removal of 6 bases from V and 5 bases from J, the junction contained 3 bases not matched to a gene. Germline V gene sequence: CDR1 MNHEY, CDR2 SMNVEV (reference sequence). The CDR3 extends over 14 amino acids. The CDR3, as DNA: TGTGCCAGCAGCCCGGGACTAGCGGGAGACGAGCAGTACTTC. Residues: CASSPGLAGDEQYF.

This clonotype has only a few counts. The chain has TRBV29-1 and TRBJ2-7, with 8 nucleotides matching TRBD2. This CDR3 contains 13 residues. Germline loops: CDR1 SQVTM, CDR2 ANQGSEA. The V segment lost 6 bases and the J segment 6 bases; nucleotides outside the gene matches: 10. The CDR3 nucleotides are TGCAGCGTACCCATAAGCGGGAGCCCCGAGCAGTACTTC. This codes for CSVPISGSPEQYF.

The rearrangement links TRBV6-5 to TRBJ1-5; 12 bases line up with TRBD1. Germline trimming cut 7 bases from V and 7 bases from J; bases unmatched to any gene: 8. CDR1 is MNHEY, CDR2 SVGAGI, per germline. The CDR3 sequence is 15 residues long. The CDR3 protein is CASKPGQGALQPQHF. The CDR3 DNA is TGTGCCAGCAAACCGGGACAGGGGGCCTTGCAGCCCCAGCATTTT.

The chain couples TRBV28 to TRBJ2-7, with D possibly called TRBD1 or TRBD2 (5 bases each). V was trimmed by 8 bases and J by 6 bases, leaving 26 bases between them. The germline V gene has CDR1 MDHEN and CDR2 SYDVKM. The CDR3 totals 16 residues. The CDR3 sequence is CASQHRGMWEHTEQYF. As DNA, the CDR3 is TGTGCCAGCCAACATCGGGGCATGTGGGAGCATACCGAGCAGTACTTC. Variable domain in full (rest from reference TRBV28 and TRBJ2-7): DVKVTQSSRYLVKRTGEKVFLECVQDMDHENMFWYRQDPGLGLRLIYFSYDVKMKEKGDIPEGYSVSREKKERFSLILESASTNQTSMYLCASQHRGMWEHTEQYFGPGTRLTVT.

The chain carries TRBV27 and TRBJ2-3; the match to TRBD1 covers 9 bases. The CDR3 contains 16 residues. In germline, CDR1 is MNHEY, CDR2 SMNVEV (reference sequence). The V segment lost 1 base and the J segment 4 bases; nucleotides outside the gene matches: 6. Here the CDR3 DNA reads TGTGCCAGCAGTTTATTCCCGGGACAGGGCGCAGATACGCAGTATTTT. Protein product: CASSLFPGQGADTQYF.

The rearrangement links TRBV29-1 to TRBJ1-2; D might be TRBD1 (5 bases). The CDR3 totals 12 residues. Germline V gene data show CDR1 as SQVTM and CDR2 as ANQGSEA. The V end was cut by 6 bases, the J end by 4 bases, with 12 bases between. The CDR3 region is CSVFQGAYGYTF. CDR3 coding DNA: TGCAGCGTGTTCCAGGGAGCCTATGGCTACACCTTC.

This clonotype has a handful of counts. The genes are TRBV10-3 and TRBJ2-2; TRBD2 aligns across 11 bases. This CDR3 has 16 residues. The J segment lost 7 bases and the V segment lost 10 bases, leaving 14 bases of the junction unmatched. The germline CDR1 and CDR2 sequences are ENHRY and SYGVKD. CDR3 amino acids: CATPGASGRSRGELFF. The DNA for the CDR3 is TGTGCCACCCCGGGGGCTAGCGGGAGGTCGCGCGGGGAGCTGTTTTTT.

This clonotype was recorded only once. This sequence joins TRBV7-9 and TRBJ2-3; the D is unclear. The germline gives CDR1 SEHNR, CDR2 FQNEAQ (reference sequence). The V gene lost 5 bases and the J gene lost 7 bases, with 16 bases spanning the gap. The CDR3 has 14 amino acids. The CDR3 reads CASSPTLLNHTQYF. For the CDR3, the DNA is TGTGCCAGCAGCCCCACGTTACTAAACCATACGCAGTATTTT.

The chain couples TRBV7-9 to TRBJ2-7; D is unresolved. The germline V and J ends were trimmed by 5 bases and 6 bases, with 11 bases remaining between them. CDR3 length: 12 amino acids. Germline V CDR1 and CDR2: SEHNR, FQNEAQ (reference sequence). CDR3 protein: CASSRDGFEQYF. CDR3 nucleotide sequence: TGTGCCAGCAGCCGCGACGGCTTCGAGCAGTACTTC. The variable domain in full, completed from reference TRBV7-9 and TRBJ2-7, reads DTGVSQNPRHKITKRGQNVTFRCDPISEHNRLYWYRQTLGQGPEFLTYFQNEAQLEKSRLLSDRFSAERPKGSFSTLEIQRTEQGDSAMYLCASSRDGFEQYFGPGTRLTVT.

The chain links TRBV27 to TRBJ2-3; tentative D call: TRBD2 (6 bases). The V and J ends lost 8 bases and 5 bases respectively, with 11 bases between them. This CDR3 comprises 12 residues. Germline V gene sequence: CDR1 MNHEY, CDR2 SMNVEV (reference sequence). Here the CDR3 DNA reads TGTGCCAGCTCTGGAGGGTTAGATACGCAGTATTTT. Its translation: CASSGGLDTQYF.

In DNA form, the CDR3 reads TGTGCCAGCACTGAGCTACCTGGCTCCTATAATTCACCCCTCCACTTT. This encodes CASTELPGSYNSPLHF. V and J are TRBV2 and TRBJ1-6; D gene ambiguous. Germline loops: CDR1 SNHLY, CDR2 FYNNEI. This CDR3 spans 16 amino acids. V gave up 7 bases and J gave up 0 bases, with 13 bases separating them.